Shown below are 32 T cell receptor beta chains from a single sample sequenced in a study of shared clonotypes between healthy human individuals. TCRdb keeps only in-frame clones here, not all; method: immunoSEQ multiplex PCR. The sample holds fewer than 3 million clones, 85% to 95% seen once. The material sequenced was naive CD4+ T cells from PBMCs. Stated subset: CD45RA+ positively selected. The receptors come from a man aged 18 to 35 in good health. Some clones in this sample may be carry-over from other donors' samples.

This clone was observed a single time. This chain joins TRBV7-8 and TRBJ2-7; the D is unclear. The CDR3 loop spans 17 amino acids. Germline lookup yields CDR1 SGHVS and CDR2 FQNEAQ. V lost 2 bases and J 3 bases, leaving 20 bases between the germline ends. The CDR3 loop is CASSLLAYVASSYEQYF. CDR3 bases: TGTGCCAGCAGCTTATTAGCCTATGTGGCATCGAGCTACGAGCAGTACTTC.

V gene TRBV5-1 combines with J gene TRBJ2-1; 8 bases line up with TRBD2. CDR1 and CDR2 from the germline V gene are SGHRS and YFSETQ. The CDR3 runs to 16 residues. The V gene end was trimmed by 2 bases and the J gene end by 9 bases; junction bases not matched to a gene: 13. CDR3 region: CASSLGAGDGSGEQFF. The DNA of the CDR3 is TGCGCCAGCAGCTTAGGAGCGGGAGACGGGTCGGGTGAGCAGTTCTTC.

The gene calls are TRBV7-9 and TRBJ2-1, with TRBD1 identical over 7 bases. The CDR3 spans 13 residues. CDR1 SEHNR and CDR2 FQNEAQ come from the germline V gene (reference sequence). V dropped 3 bases and J dropped 9; count of bases not matched to a gene: 5. CDR3 sequence (DNA): TGTGCCAGCAGCTTTGACAGGGCTGGTGAGCAGTTCTTC. This codes for CASSFDRAGEQFF.

The chain recombines TRBV19 with TRBJ2-7; 7 bases map to TRBD1. Trimming cost V 2 bases and J 2 bases; bases outside gene matches: 3. The CDR3 extends over 14 amino acids. Germline CDR1 is LNHDA and CDR2 is SQIVND (reference sequence). The CDR3 region is CASSISTGAYEQYF. In DNA form, the CDR3 reads TGTGCCAGTAGTATATCTACAGGGGCCTACGAGCAGTACTTC.

The sample holds one count of this clone. The rearrangement joins TRBV19 to TRBJ2-1; D possibly matches TRBD1 or TRBD2 (5 bases each). The CDR3 extends over 17 amino acids. The germline V gene has CDR1 LNHDA and CDR2 SQIVND (reference sequence). Trimming pared 6 bases from V and 4 bases from J, leaving 22 bases between. CDR3 in amino acids: CASRWGSGRAIYNEQFF. DNA for the CDR3: TGTGCCAGTAGGTGGGGGAGCGGTCGAGCTATATACAATGAGCAGTTCTTC.

J is TRBJ2-5 and V is TRBV7-9; D not certain. The DNA end is more similar to TRBJ2-7, so the J call may be wrong. CDR3 size: 14 residues. CDR1 is SEHNR and CDR2 is FQNEAQ in the germline V gene (reference sequence). The DNA of the CDR3 is TGTGCCAGCAGCTACCTGGGCGGAACCTACGAGCAGTACTTC. Translated: CASSYLGGTYEQYF.

V usage is TRBV28 and J usage is TRBJ1-3; 9 positions agree with TRBD1. Per germline, CDR1 MDHEN and CDR2 SYDVKM. The J segment lost 2 bases and the V segment lost 7 bases, leaving 6 bases of the junction unmatched. This CDR3 spans 15 amino acids. The CDR3 DNA sequence: TGTGCCAGCAACACCCGGGACAGGGCTGGAAACACCATATATTTT. Translation gives CASNTRDRAGNTIYF.

J is TRBJ2-7 and V is TRBV7-2; TRBD1 is a possible D gene (7 bases). V was shortened by 0 bases and J by 4 bases, with 10 bases between the two germline ends. This CDR3 region has 14 residues. Germline values: CDR1 SGHTA, CDR2 FQGNSA. The CDR3 reads CASSLAAGQYEQYF. As DNA, the CDR3 is TGTGCCAGCAGCTTAGCCGCGGGACAGTACGAGCAGTACTTC.

The rearrangement links TRBV28 to TRBJ1-5, with 10 bases identical to TRBD1. The CDR3 is 14 amino acids. V trimming: 7 bases; J trimming: 6 bases; junction bases outside the gene matches: 6. Per the germline V gene, CDR1 is MDHEN and CDR2 is SYDVKM. CDR3 sequence reads: CASTPGTGVQPQHF. DNA for the CDR3: TGTGCCAGCACCCCCGGGACAGGGGTTCAGCCCCAGCATTTT.

The V call is TRBV18, the J call TRBJ2-2, with a weak D call TRBD1 (7 bases). The CDR3 consists of 14 residues. CDR1 is KGHSH and CDR2 is LQKENI in the germline V gene. Trimming shortened V by 3 bases and J by 7 bases, and 12 bases separated the two germline ends. The CDR3 loop reads CASSPDRRGGELFF. Written as DNA, the CDR3 is TGTGCCAGCTCACCGGACAGGAGGGGCGGGGAGCTGTTTTTT.

Comments on this clone: In the same sample, other DNA sequences code for this CDR3. This chain joins TRBV28 and TRBJ1-2; no firm D call. The ends were cut back, 2 bases at V and 4 bases at J, with 5 bases in the middle. Germline V gene sequence: CDR1 MDHEN, CDR2 SYDVKM. This CDR3 has 12 residues. CDR3 loop: CASSLTGYGYTF. CDR3 DNA sequence: TGTGCCAGCAGTTTAACTGGCTATGGCTACACCTTC.

V gene TRBV10-1 combines with J gene TRBJ2-3, with TRBD2 as a possible D gene (5 bases). Between the trimmed V and J ends, which lost 2 bases and 5 bases, there was a span of 11 bases. This CDR3 region has 14 residues. Germline V gives CDR1 WNHNN, CDR2 SYGVQD (reference sequence). The CDR3 spells CASSEPGSLDTQYF. CDR3 coding DNA: TGCGCCAGCAGTGAGCCGGGGAGTTTAGATACGCAGTATTTT.

The V call is TRBV7-2, the J call TRBJ1-5; no clear D gene. The CDR3 runs 15 residues. Trimming removed 2 bases from V and 5 bases from J, with 13 bases in between. CDR1 is SGHTA and CDR2 is FQGNSA in the germline V gene. The CDR3 protein is CASSLWMGWDQPQHF. The CDR3 DNA follows: TGTGCCAGCAGCTTATGGATGGGATGGGATCAGCCCCAGCATTTT.

V and J are TRBV2 and TRBJ2-3, with TRBD2 matching over 13 bases. Germline trimming cut 6 bases from V and 0 bases from J; bases unmatched to any gene: 12. Germline V gene lookup returns CDR1 SNHLY and CDR2 FYNNEI. There are 19 residues in the CDR3. The CDR3: CASRGTSGTELFSTDTQYF. The CDR3 DNA follows: TGTGCCAGCAGGGGGACTAGCGGGACCGAACTATTTAGCACAGATACGCAGTATTTT.

The rearrangement uses TRBV10-3 and TRBJ2-7, with 12 positions matching TRBD2. The germline V gene encodes CDR1 ENHRY and CDR2 SYGVKD. The CDR3 runs to 15 residues. The V segment lost 4 bases and the J segment 5 bases; nucleotides outside the gene matches: 6. The CDR3 is CAISATSGSPHEQYF. Written as DNA, the CDR3 is TGTGCCATCAGTGCGACTAGCGGGAGTCCCCACGAGCAGTACTTC.

This clone was observed a few times. Additional DNA sequences in this sample encode the identical CDR3. This sequence joins TRBV5-1 and TRBJ2-3; 11 bases are a match to TRBD1. The CDR3 covers 13 residues. Looked up from germline, CDR1 is SGHRS and CDR2 is YFSETQ. Trimming at V came to 5 bases and at J to 4 bases, leaving 0 bases not matched to a gene. CDR3: CASRGQGADTQYF. The CDR3 coding sequence is TGCGCCAGCAGGGGACAGGGGGCAGATACGCAGTATTTT.

This clone was observed once. The rearrangement uses TRBV14 and TRBJ2-1; D not certain. Trimming pared 4 bases from V and 8 bases from J, leaving 15 bases between. Per the germline V gene, CDR1 is SGHDN and CDR2 is FVKESK. The CDR3 loop spans 14 amino acids. The CDR3 region is CASSRLDSRDEQFF. The CDR3 nucleotides read TGTGCCAGCAGCCGTCTAGACTCCCGGGATGAGCAGTTCTTC.

The chain carries TRBV6-6 and TRBJ1-2; 9 positions agree with TRBD1. Germline CDR1 reads MNHNY; CDR2 reads SVGAGI (reference sequence). The CDR3 length is 14 residues. With V trimmed by 8 bases and J by 4 bases, 8 bases remained unmatched. The CDR3 bases are TGTGCCAGCGAAGGGGGGACAGGGTTCTATGGCTACACCTTC. This translates into CASEGGTGFYGYTF.

Regarding this clone: One end of the junction varies from germline; a read error may be responsible. The chain recombines TRBV6-1 with TRBJ1-1; D possibly corresponds to TRBD1 (5 bases). CDR3 size: 11 residues. Per germline, CDR1 MNHNS and CDR2 SASEGT. The CDR3 reads CAGRVGTEAFF. As DNA, the CDR3 is TGTGCCGGCAGGGTTGGCACTGAAGCTTTCTTT.

The rearrangement links TRBV25-1 to TRBJ2-1; D is undetermined. Germline V gene sequence: CDR1 MGHDK, CDR2 SYGVNS. V was pared by 7 bases and J by 4 bases, with 14 bases between. CDR3 length equals 14 residues. CDR3 loop: CASIPPGGYNEQFF. As DNA, the CDR3 is TGTGCCAGCATCCCCCCAGGCGGATACAATGAGCAGTTCTTC.

The chain combines TRBV7-9 with TRBJ1-2; perhaps TRBD1 as D (5 bases). The CDR3 extends over 16 amino acids. Trimming left V 5 bases short and J 4 bases short, with 20 bases between. Germline CDR1 reads SEHNR; CDR2 reads FQNEAQ (reference sequence). This CDR3 is CASSPPGQRLGYGYTF. The CDR3 DNA sequence: TGTGCCAGCAGCCCGCCGGGGCAGCGACTTGGCTATGGCTACACCTTC.

V gene TRBV5-1 combines with J gene TRBJ2-3; possible D gene TRBD2, 6 bases. CDR3 length: 14 residues. Per the germline V gene, CDR1 is SGHRS and CDR2 is YFSETQ. Trimming removed 4 bases at V and 2 bases at J, with 11 bases between. CDR3 region: CASSLSSDTDTQYF. The CDR3 DNA follows: TGCGCCAGCAGCCTATCTAGCGACACAGATACGCAGTATTTT. Complete variable domain (other parts from reference TRBV5-1 and TRBJ2-3): KAGVTQTPRYLIKTRGQQVTLSCSPISGHRSVSWYQQTPGQGLQFLFEYFSETQRNKGNFPGRFSGRQFSNSRSEMNVSTLELGDSALYLCASSLSSDTDTQYFGPGTRLTVL.

The chain joins TRBV5-5 to TRBJ2-2; maybe TRBD2 (6 bases). The V gene's germline CDR1 is SGHKS and CDR2 YYEKEE (reference sequence). Trimming cost V 3 bases and J 7 bases, with 16 bases left between them. This CDR3 contains 15 residues. CDR3 residues: CASSWDGGAYGELFF. The CDR3 bases are TGTGCCAGCAGCTGGGATGGAGGGGCTTACGGGGAGCTGTTTTTT.

The J gene is TRBJ2-5, the V gene TRBV7-2; 7 nucleotides align to TRBD1. Germline trimming cut 5 bases from V and 4 bases from J; bases unmatched to any gene: 7. The CDR3 spans 14 residues. Germline lookup yields CDR1 SGHTA and CDR2 FQGNSA. The CDR3 is CASSTRQGRETQYF. DNA for the CDR3: TGTGCCAGCAGCACTCGACAGGGTCGAGAGACCCAGTACTTC.

This chain joins TRBV5-1 and TRBJ2-7; 11 bases are a match to TRBD1. The V segment lost 3 bases and the J segment 3 bases; nucleotides outside the gene matches: 5. CDR1 and CDR2 from the germline V gene are SGHRS and YFSETQ. The CDR3 runs to 15 residues. The CDR3 spells CASSSGQGEVYEQYF. As DNA, the CDR3 is TGCGCCAGCAGCTCGGGACAGGGGGAAGTCTACGAGCAGTACTTC.

V is TRBV5-4 and J is TRBJ2-1; D unresolved. This CDR3 region has 12 residues. Germline CDR1 SGHNT, CDR2 YYREEE (reference sequence). V lost 3 bases and J lost 7, with 8 bases in between. The CDR3 is CASSSVGNEQFF. CDR3 bases: TGTGCCAGCAGCTCCGTGGGAAATGAGCAGTTCTTC.

This chain uses TRBV19 with TRBJ2-3, with a possible D match to TRBD2 (5 bases). Per the germline V gene, CDR1 is LNHDA and CDR2 is SQIVND (reference sequence). The CDR3 covers 15 residues. Between the trimmed V and J ends, which lost 4 bases and 2 bases, there was a span of 13 bases. CDR3: CASSSSGSHTDTQYF. CDR3 bases: TGTGCCAGTAGTAGCAGCGGATCCCACACAGATACGCAGTATTTT.

The chain has TRBV11-3 and TRBJ2-3; 12 bases match TRBD2. Germline V gene data show CDR1 as SGHNT and CDR2 as YENEEA. CDR3 size: 15 residues. With V trimmed by 4 bases and J by 3 bases, 2 bases remained unmatched. CDR3 nucleotide sequence: TGTGCCAGCAGCTACGGGACTAGCGGGACAGATACGCAGTATTTT. Translation gives CASSYGTSGTDTQYF.

The chain combines TRBV5-1 with TRBJ2-7; 8 bases are shared with TRBD2. Germline assignment: CDR1 SGHRS and CDR2 YFSETQ. V dropped 0 bases and J dropped 3; count of bases not matched to a gene: 2. The CDR3 has 14 amino acids. The CDR3 reads CASSLGGGFYEQYF. In nucleotides, the CDR3 is TGCGCCAGCAGCTTGGGCGGGGGGTTCTACGAGCAGTACTTC.

This chain links TRBV4-1 with TRBJ2-1; the match to TRBD2 covers 11 bases. After removal of 4 bases from V and 9 bases from J, the junction contained 11 bases not matched to a gene. The germline gives CDR1 MGHRA, CDR2 YSYEKL. The CDR3 runs 16 residues. The CDR3 coding sequence is TGCGCCAGCAGCCGCACGACTAGCGGGAATGATTTTGAGCAGTTCTTC. Translation: CASSRTTSGNDFEQFF.

The chain employs TRBV5-1 and TRBJ2-5, with TRBD2 matching over 13 bases. Germline lookup yields CDR1 SGHRS and CDR2 YFSETQ. This CDR3 is 17 amino acids long. V trimming: 4 bases; J trimming: 2 bases; junction bases outside the gene matches: 8. CDR3 DNA: TGCGCCAGCAGCACTAAACCGGGACTAGCGGGACAAGAGACCCAGTACTTC. Its translation is CASSTKPGLAGQETQYF.

The chain has TRBV18 and TRBJ2-3; D assignment may be TRBD1 or TRBD2 (5 bases each). The CDR3 runs to 13 residues. Trimming removed 9 bases at V and 4 bases at J, with 14 bases between. Per germline, CDR1 KGHSH and CDR2 LQKENI. CDR3 bases: TGTGCCAGTTCCACCGGGGACCCAGATACGCAGTATTTT. It specifies CASSTGDPDTQYF.